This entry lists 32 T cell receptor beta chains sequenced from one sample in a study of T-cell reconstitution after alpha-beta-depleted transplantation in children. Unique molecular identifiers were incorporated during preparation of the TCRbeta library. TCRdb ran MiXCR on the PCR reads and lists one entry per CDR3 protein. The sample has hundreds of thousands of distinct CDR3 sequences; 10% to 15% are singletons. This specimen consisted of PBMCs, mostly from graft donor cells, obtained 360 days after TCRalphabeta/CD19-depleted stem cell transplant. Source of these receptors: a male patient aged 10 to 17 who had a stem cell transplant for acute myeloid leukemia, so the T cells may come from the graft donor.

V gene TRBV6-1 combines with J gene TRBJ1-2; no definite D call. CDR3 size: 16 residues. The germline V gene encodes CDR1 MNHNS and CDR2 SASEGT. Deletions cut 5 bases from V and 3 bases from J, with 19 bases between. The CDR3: CASSRTPREPYYGYTF. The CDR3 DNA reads TGTGCCAGCAGTCGGACGCCTAGGGAGCCCTACTATGGCTACACCTTC.

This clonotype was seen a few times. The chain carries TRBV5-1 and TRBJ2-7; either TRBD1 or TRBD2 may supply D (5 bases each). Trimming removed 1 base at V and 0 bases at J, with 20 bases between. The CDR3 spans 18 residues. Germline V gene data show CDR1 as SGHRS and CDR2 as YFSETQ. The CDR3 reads CASSLILPGPSGSYEQYF. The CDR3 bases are TGCGCCAGCAGCTTGATTCTTCCGGGACCCTCGGGCTCCTACGAGCAGTACTTC.

In nucleotides, the CDR3 is TGCAGTGCCAATGGTGGGGAAAAACTGTTTTTT. This gives the protein CSANGGEKLFF. The V gene is TRBV20-1, the J gene TRBJ1-4; no definite D call. V was clipped by 6 bases and J by 8 bases, with 10 bases between them. This CDR3 region has 11 residues. Germline lookup yields CDR1 DFQATT and CDR2 SNEGSKA (reference sequence).

CDR3 in amino acids: CATSRRSPLAGYNEQFF. For the CDR3, the DNA is TGTGCCACCAGCAGGCGAAGTCCACTAGCGGGGTACAATGAGCAGTTCTTC. V gene TRBV15 combines with J gene TRBJ2-1, with 10 positions matching TRBD2. The germline V gene encodes CDR1 LNHNV and CDR2 YYDKDF (reference sequence). With 3 bases clipped from V and 4 bases from J, the junction kept 9 bases outside the gene matches. The CDR3 has 17 amino acids.

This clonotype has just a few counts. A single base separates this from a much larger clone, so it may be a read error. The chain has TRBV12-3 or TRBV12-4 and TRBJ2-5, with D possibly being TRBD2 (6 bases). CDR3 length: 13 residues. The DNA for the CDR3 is TGTGCCAGCAGTTTGTGGGGAGGAGAGGCCCAGTACTTC. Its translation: CASSLWGGEAQYF.

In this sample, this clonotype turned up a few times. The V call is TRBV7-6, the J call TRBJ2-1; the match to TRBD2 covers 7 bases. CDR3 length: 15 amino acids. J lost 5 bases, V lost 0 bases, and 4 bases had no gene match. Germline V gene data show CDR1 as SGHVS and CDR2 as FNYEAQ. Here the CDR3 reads CASSLATLADNEQFF. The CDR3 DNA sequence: TGTGCCAGCAGCTTAGCAACGCTAGCGGACAATGAGCAGTTCTTC.

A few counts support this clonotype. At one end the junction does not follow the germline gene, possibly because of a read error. The CDR3 loop reads CAISFFSGTSGSLPPNTGELFF. The CDR3 DNA reads as TGTGCCATCAGTTTCTTTTCCGGGACTAGCGGCTCTCTACCCCCGAACACCGGGGAGCTGTTTTTT. This rearrangement joins TRBV12-3 or TRBV12-4 to TRBJ2-2; 11 bases line up with TRBD2. The CDR3 length is 22 residues.

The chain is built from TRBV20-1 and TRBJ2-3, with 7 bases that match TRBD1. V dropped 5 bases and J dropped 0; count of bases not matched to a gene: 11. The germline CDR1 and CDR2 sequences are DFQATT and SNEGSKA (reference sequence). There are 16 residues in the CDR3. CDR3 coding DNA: TGCAGTGCTCGTACTATACAGGGGTTTAGCACAGATACGCAGTATTTT. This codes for CSARTIQGFSTDTQYF.

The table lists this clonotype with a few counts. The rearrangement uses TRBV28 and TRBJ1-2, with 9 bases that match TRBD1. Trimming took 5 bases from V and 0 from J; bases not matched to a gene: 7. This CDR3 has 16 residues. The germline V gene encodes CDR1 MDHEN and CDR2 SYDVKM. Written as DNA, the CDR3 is TGTGCCAGCAGTCCCCCTCACAGGGGGCCTAACTATGGCTACACCTTC. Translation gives CASSPPHRGPNYGYTF.

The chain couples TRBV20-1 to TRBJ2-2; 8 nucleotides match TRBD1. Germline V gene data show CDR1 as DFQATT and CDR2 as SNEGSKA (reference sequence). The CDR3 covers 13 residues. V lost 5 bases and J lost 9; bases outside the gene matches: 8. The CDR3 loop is CSALDRVIRELFF. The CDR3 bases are TGCAGTGCTTTGGACAGGGTTATACGGGAGCTGTTTTTT.

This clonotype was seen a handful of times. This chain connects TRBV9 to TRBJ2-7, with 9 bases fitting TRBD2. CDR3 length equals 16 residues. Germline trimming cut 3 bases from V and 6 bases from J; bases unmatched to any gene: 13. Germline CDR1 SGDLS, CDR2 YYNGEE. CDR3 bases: TGTGCCAGCAGCGGGGGACTAGCCCCCTTTAGCCGCGAGCAGTACTTC. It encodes CASSGGLAPFSREQYF.

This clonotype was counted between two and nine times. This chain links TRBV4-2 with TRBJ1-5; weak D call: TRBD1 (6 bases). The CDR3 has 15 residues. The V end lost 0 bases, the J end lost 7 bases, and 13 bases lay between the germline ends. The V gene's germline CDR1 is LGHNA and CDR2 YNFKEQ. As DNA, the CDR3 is TGTGCCAGCAGCCAAGACAGGGGCCCGCGGCAGCCCCAGCATTTT. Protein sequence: CASSQDRGPRQPQHF.

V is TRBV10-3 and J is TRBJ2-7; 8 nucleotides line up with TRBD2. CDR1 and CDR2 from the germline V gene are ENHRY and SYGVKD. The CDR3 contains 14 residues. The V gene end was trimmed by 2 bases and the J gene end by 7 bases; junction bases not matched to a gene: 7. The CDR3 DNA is TGTGCCATCAGTGAGACGGGAGGGCCGGGAGAGCAGTACTTC. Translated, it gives CAISETGGPGEQYF.

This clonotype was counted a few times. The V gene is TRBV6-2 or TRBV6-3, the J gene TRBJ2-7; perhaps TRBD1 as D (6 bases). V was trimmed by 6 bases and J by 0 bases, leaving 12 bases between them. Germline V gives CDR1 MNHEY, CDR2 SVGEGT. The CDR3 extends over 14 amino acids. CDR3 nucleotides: TGTGCCAGCAGACACTGGACAGCCTCCTACGAGCAGTACTTC. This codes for CASRHWTASYEQYF.

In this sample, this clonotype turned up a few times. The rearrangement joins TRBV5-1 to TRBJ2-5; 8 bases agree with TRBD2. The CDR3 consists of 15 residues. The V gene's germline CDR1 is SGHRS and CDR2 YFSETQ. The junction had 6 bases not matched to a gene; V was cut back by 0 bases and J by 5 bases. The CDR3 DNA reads TGCGCCAGCAGCTTGGGAGCGGGAGAGTGGGAGACCCAGTACTTC. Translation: CASSLGAGEWETQYF.

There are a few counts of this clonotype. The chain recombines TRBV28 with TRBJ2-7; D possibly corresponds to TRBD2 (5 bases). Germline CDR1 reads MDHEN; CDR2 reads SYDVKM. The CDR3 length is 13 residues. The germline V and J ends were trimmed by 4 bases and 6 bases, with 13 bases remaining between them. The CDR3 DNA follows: TGTGCCAGCAGTTCCGGCGCGGGTGTCGAGCAGTACTTC. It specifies CASSSGAGVEQYF.

CDR3: CASSLQEHMNTEAFF. In DNA, the CDR3 is TGTGCCAGCAGCTTACAGGAACACATGAACACTGAAGCTTTCTTT. The chain has TRBV7-2 and TRBJ1-1, with no clear D. Germline V gene data show CDR1 as SGHTA and CDR2 as FQGNSA. CDR3 length: 15 amino acids. Between the trimmed V and J ends, which lost 2 bases and 0 bases, there was a span of 10 bases.

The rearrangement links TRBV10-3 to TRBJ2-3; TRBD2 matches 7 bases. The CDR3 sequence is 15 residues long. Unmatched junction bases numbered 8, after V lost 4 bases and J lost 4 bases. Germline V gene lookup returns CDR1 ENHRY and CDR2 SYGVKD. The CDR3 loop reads CAISVHPREADTQYF. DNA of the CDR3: TGTGCCATCAGTGTCCATCCACGGGAGGCAGATACGCAGTATTTT.

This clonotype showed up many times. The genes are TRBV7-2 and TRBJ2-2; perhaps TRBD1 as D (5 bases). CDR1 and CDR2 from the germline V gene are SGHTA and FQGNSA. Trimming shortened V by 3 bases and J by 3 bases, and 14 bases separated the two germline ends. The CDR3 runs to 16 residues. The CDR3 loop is CASSFGEQGYTGELFF. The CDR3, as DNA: TGTGCCAGCAGCTTTGGTGAGCAGGGTTACACCGGGGAGCTGTTTTTT.

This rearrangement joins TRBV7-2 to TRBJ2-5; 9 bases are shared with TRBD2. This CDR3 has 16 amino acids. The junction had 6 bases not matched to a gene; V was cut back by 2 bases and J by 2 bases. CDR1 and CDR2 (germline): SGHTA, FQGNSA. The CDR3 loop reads CASSLYASGNQETQYF. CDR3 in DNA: TGTGCCAGCAGCTTATACGCTAGCGGGAATCAAGAGACCCAGTACTTC.

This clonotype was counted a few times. As DNA, the CDR3 is TGCAGTGCTAGAGTCGTGACTAGCGGGCCTGACAATGAGCAGTTCTTC. Protein sequence: CSARVVTSGPDNEQFF. The chain is built from TRBV20-1 and TRBJ2-1; 10 bases line up with TRBD2. The germline V gene encodes CDR1 DFQATT and CDR2 SNEGSKA (reference sequence). The CDR3 runs 16 residues. V was pared by 1 base and J by 5 bases, with 8 bases of the junction left unmatched.

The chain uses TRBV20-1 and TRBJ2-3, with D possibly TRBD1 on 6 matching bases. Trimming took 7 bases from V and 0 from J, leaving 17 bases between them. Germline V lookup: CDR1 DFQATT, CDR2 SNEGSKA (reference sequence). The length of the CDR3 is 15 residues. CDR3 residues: CSGPAGGLSTDTQYF. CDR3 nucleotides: TGCAGTGGACCGGCTGGGGGCCTGAGCACAGATACGCAGTATTTT.

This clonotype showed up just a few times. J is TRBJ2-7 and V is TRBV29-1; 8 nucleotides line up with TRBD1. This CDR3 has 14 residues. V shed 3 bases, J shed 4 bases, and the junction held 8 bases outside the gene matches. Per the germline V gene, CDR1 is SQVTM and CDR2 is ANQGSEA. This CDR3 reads CSVDRLTGAYEQYF. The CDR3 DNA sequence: TGCAGCGTTGACCGTCTGACAGGGGCTTACGAGCAGTACTTC.

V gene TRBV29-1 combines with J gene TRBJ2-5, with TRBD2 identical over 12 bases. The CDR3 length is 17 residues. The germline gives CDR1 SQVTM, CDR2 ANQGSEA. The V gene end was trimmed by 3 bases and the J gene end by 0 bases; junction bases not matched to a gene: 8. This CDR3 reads CSVEGLAGSRYQETQYF. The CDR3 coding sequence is TGCAGCGTTGAGGGACTAGCGGGCTCACGTTACCAAGAGACCCAGTACTTC.

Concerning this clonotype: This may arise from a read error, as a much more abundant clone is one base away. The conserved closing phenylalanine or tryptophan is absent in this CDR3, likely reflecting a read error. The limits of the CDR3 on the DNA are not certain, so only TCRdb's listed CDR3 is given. The CDR3 loop reads CASSLDGSAHSS. The chain has TRBV7-2 and TRBJ2-6; the D call in the table, TRBD2, was not verified against the DNA. The CDR3 is made up of 12 amino acids, end residues included. The germline gives CDR1 SGHTA, CDR2 FQGNSA.

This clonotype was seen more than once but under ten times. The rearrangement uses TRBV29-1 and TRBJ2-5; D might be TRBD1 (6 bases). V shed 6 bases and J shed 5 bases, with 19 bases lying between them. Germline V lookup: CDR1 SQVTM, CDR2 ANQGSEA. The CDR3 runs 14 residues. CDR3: CSVLPGQLWETQYF. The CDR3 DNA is TGCAGCGTCCTACCCGGACAGCTGTGGGAGACCCAGTACTTC.

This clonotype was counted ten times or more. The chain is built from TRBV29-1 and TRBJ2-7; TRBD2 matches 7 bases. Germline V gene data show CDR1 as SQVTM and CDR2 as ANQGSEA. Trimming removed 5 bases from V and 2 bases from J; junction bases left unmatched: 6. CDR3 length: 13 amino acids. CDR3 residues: CSVRPSGTYEQYF. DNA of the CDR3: TGCAGCGTTAGGCCTAGCGGAACCTACGAGCAGTACTTC.

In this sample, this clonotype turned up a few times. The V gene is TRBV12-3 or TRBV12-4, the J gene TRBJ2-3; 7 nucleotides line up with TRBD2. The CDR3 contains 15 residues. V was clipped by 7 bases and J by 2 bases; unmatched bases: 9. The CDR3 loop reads CASIPGGTITDTQYF. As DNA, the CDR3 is TGTGCCAGCATTCCGGGGGGAACGATCACAGATACGCAGTATTTT.

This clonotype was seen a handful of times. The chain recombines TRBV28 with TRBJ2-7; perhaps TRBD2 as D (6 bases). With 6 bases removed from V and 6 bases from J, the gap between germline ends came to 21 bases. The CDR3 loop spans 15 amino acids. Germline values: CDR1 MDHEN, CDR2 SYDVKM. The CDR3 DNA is TGTGCCAGCAGGGTGCGCTCCGCCCTCGGGAGCGAGCAGTACTTC. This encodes CASRVRSALGSEQYF.

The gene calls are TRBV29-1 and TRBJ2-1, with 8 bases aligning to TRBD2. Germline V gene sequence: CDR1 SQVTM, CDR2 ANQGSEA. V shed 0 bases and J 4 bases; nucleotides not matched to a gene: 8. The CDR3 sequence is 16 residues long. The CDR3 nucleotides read TGCAGCGTTGAAGAGTCCGGACTAGCTTTTTACAATGAGCAGTTCTTC. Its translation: CSVEESGLAFYNEQFF.

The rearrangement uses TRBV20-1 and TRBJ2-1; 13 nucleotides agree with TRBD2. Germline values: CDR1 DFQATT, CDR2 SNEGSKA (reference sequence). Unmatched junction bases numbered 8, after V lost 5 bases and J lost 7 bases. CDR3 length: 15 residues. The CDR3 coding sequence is TGCAGTGCTTTAGGGACTAGCGGGATCTGGAATGAGCAGTTCTTC. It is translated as CSALGTSGIWNEQFF.

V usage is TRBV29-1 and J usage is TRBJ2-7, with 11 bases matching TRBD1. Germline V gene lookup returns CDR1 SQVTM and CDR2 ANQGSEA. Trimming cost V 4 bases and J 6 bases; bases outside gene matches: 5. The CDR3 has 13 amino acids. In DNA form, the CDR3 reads TGCAGCGTTGCCCACGGGACAGGGGGCGAGCAGTACTTC. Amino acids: CSVAHGTGGEQYF.